The rows below give T cell receptor beta chains drawn from one sample of a study of blood T cell repertoires in COVID-19. Sequencing used immunoSEQ multiplex PCR; TCRdb keeps in-frame clones, though not all of them. The data hold 60,000 or so clones, with about 88% observed a single time. Sequencing was carried out using peripheral blood. Every receptor here comes from a man aged 55 to 69 with acute or convalescent COVID-19. Both conserved end residues are part of each CDR3. Each record gives: D gene, V gene, J gene, clone size, CDR3 protein, CDR3 DNA. The D gene is left open where the match is weak. Size is stated for part of the rows, as once, few or many counts, or as a class when the clone is expanded.

.	TRBV27	TRBJ1-1	.	CASSSRRSYNTEAFF	TGTGCCAGCAGTTCGCGGCGATCGTATAACACTGAAGCTTTCTTT
TRBD1	TRBV27	TRBJ1-1	.	CASSRDRRNTEAFF	TGTGCCAGCAGTCGGGACAGGCGGAACACTGAAGCTTTCTTT
.	TRBV5-1	TRBJ2-3	.	CASGPLSTDTQYF	TGCGCCAGCGGCCCGTTATCCACAGATACGCAGTATTTT
TRBD2	TRBV2	TRBJ2-1	.	CASRGDLSYNEQFF	TGTGCCAGCCGGGGGGACCTCTCCTACAATGAGCAGTTCTTC
.	TRBV21-1	TRBJ2-3	.	CASSTRAGLHIHTQYF	TGTGCCAGCAGCACCCGAGCGGGGCTACACATCCATACGCAGTATTTT
.	TRBV3-1/TRBV3-2	TRBJ1-5	.	CASSQGVGEAQPQHF	TGTGCCAGCAGCCAAGGTGTCGGGGAGGCTCAGCCCCAGCATTTT
TRBD1	TRBV5-6	TRBJ1-5	.	CASSRLDRVGSNQPQHF	TGTGCCAGCAGCCGACTGGACAGGGTGGGTAGCAATCAGCCCCAGCATTTT
.	TRBV11-1	TRBJ1-1	.	CASSLAGMGSTEAFF	TGTGCCAGCAGCTTAGCCGGGATGGGGAGCACTGAAGCTTTCTTT
.	TRBV13	TRBJ2-2	.	CASSEGFAGELFF	TGTGCCAGCTCTGAGGGTTTCGCCGGGGAGCTGTTTTTT
.	TRBV18	TRBJ2-6	.	CASSRLLEPGANVLTF	TGTGCCAGCTCCCGTCTCCTAGAACCTGGGGCCAACGTCCTGACTTTC
.	TRBV20-1	TRBJ1-1	.	CSASRQAEAFF	TGCAGTGCTAGCAGACAGGCGGAGGCTTTCTTT
.	TRBV5-8	TRBJ1-5	.	CASSLGLQGNQPQHF	TGTGCCAGCAGCTTGGGGCTTCAGGGCAATCAGCCCCAGCATTTT
TRBD1	TRBV5-1	TRBJ1-4	once	CASSLEQGAMEKLFF	TGCGCCAGCAGCTTGGAACAGGGGGCAATGGAAAAACTGTTTTTT
.	TRBV4-1	TRBJ1-5	.	CASSLELGSGNQPQHF	TGCGCCAGCAGCCTGGAATTAGGGAGTGGCAATCAGCCCCAGCATTTT
TRBD2	TRBV11-3	TRBJ2-5	.	CASRAGLAVQETQYF	TGTGCCAGCAGGGCGGGACTAGCGGTCCAAGAGACCCAGTACTTC
.	TRBV5-6	TRBJ1-1	.	CASSFLGGAAEAFF	TGTGCCAGCAGTTTCCTGGGGGGGGCCGCTGAAGCTTTCTTT
.	TRBV5-4	TRBJ2-1	.	CASSFRGGGGARFGHEQFF	TGTGCCAGCAGCTTCCGCGGCGGTGGGGGGGCTCGCTTTGGCCATGAGCAGTTCTTC
.	TRBV5-1	TRBJ2-5	.	CASSNTDSGETQYF	TGCGCCAGCAGCAATACGGATTCCGGGGAGACCCAGTACTTC
TRBD1	TRBV2	TRBJ1-1	.	CASSPLGGQGLGLGTEAFF	TGTGCCAGCAGTCCCCTGGGGGGACAGGGGTTGGGTTTGGGCACTGAAGCTTTCTTT
TRBD1	TRBV25-1	TRBJ2-2	once	CASSGTGALSGELFF	TGTGCCAGCAGTGGGACAGGTGCCTTATCGGGGGAGCTGTTTTTT
TRBD1	TRBV13	TRBJ2-3	once	CASSLGLTGGSTDTQYF	TGTGCCAGCAGCTTAGGCCTAACAGGGGGGTCCACAGATACGCAGTATTTT
TRBD1	TRBV4-1	TRBJ2-3	.	CASSPGQGASTDTQYF	TGCGCCAGCAGCCCGGGACAGGGGGCTAGTACAGATACGCAGTATTTT
.	TRBV11-2	TRBJ1-4	.	CASSSYRITAQATNEKLFF	TGTGCCAGCAGCTCTTACAGGATTACCGCGCAGGCAACTAATGAAAAACTGTTTTTT
.	TRBV2	TRBJ2-7	once	CASSGSGPYEQYF	TGTGCCAGCAGTGGTTCAGGCCCCTACGAGCAGTACTTC
.	TRBV7-9	TRBJ2-1	.	CASSFSGPPQDEQFF	TGTGCCAGCAGCTTCAGTGGCCCACCCCAGGATGAGCAGTTCTTC
TRBD1	TRBV5-1	TRBJ1-2	.	CASSYDRGSYGYTF	TGCGCCAGCAGCTACGACAGGGGTTCCTATGGCTACACCTTC
.	TRBV6-6	TRBJ1-1	.	CASSYSLGEAFF	TGTGCCAGCAGTTACTCGCTTGGCGAAGCTTTCTTT
TRBD1	TRBV9	TRBJ2-2	.	CASSANRGLNTGELFF	TGTGCCAGCAGCGCCAACAGGGGGCTGAACACCGGGGAGCTGTTTTTT
TRBD1	TRBV5-4	TRBJ2-7	.	CASSLTGVGYEQYF	TGTGCCAGCAGCCTTACAGGGGTTGGGTACGAGCAGTACTTC
TRBD2	TRBV6-2/TRBV6-3	TRBJ2-5	.	CASSYSGTSGGHETQYF	TGTGCCAGCAGTTACTCCGGGACTAGCGGGGGGCATGAGACCCAGTACTTC
TRBD1	TRBV7-9	TRBJ2-7	.	CASSYSGTGNEQYF	TGTGCCAGCAGCTACTCCGGGACAGGGAACGAGCAGTACTTC
.	TRBV7-8	TRBJ1-3	.	CASSLGGLMSGNTIYF	TGTGCCAGCAGCTTGGGGGGGCTCATGTCTGGAAACACCATATATTTT
.	TRBV5-1	TRBJ2-2	once	CASSFSQGAGELFF	TGCGCCAGCAGCTTTTCACAGGGCGCCGGGGAGCTGTTTTTT
.	TRBV30	TRBJ1-1	.	CAWSRRVLNTEAFF	TGTGCCTGGAGTCGCAGGGTCCTGAACACTGAAGCTTTCTTT
TRBD1	TRBV27	TRBJ1-6	.	CASSLGTGGSGNSPLHF	TGTGCCAGCAGTTTAGGGACAGGGGGATCCGGGAATTCACCCCTCCACTTT
TRBD2	TRBV3-1/TRBV3-2	TRBJ2-5	.	CASSPSGGAGSQYF	TGTGCCAGCAGCCCCAGCGGGGGGGCCGGGTCCCAGTACTTC
.	TRBV12-1	TRBJ2-1	.	CASSTRLAGRLAFEQFF	TGTGCCAGCAGCACTCGACTAGCGGGGAGGTTAGCTTTTGAGCAGTTCTTC
.	TRBV6-2/TRBV6-3	TRBJ1-1	.	CASSYAFRVAGNTEAFF	TGTGCCAGCAGTTACGCCTTCCGGGTAGCGGGGAACACTGAAGCTTTCTTT
TRBD1	TRBV5-1	TRBJ1-1	.	CASSQLPGQALNTEAFF	TGCGCCAGCAGCCAACTGCCGGGACAGGCCCTGAACACTGAAGCTTTCTTT
.	TRBV3-1/TRBV3-2	TRBJ2-2	.	CASSQDPTNTGELFF	TGTGCCAGCAGCCAAGACCCCACGAACACCGGGGAGCTGTTTTTT
TRBD1	TRBV7-9	TRBJ2-5	.	CASSLGDRGWGETQYF	TGTGCCAGCAGCCTAGGGGACAGGGGCTGGGGAGAGACCCAGTACTTC
TRBD1	TRBV2	TRBJ1-2	.	CASNSFWDSGYTF	TGTGCCAGCAATTCGTTCTGGGACAGCGGCTACACCTTC
TRBD1	TRBV6-5	TRBJ1-4	.	CASTPGQSTNEKLFF	TGTGCCAGCACCCCGGGACAGTCAACTAATGAAAAACTGTTTTTT
TRBD2	TRBV7-2	TRBJ2-2	.	CASSRTSGNTGELFF	TGTGCCAGCAGCCGGACTAGCGGGAACACCGGGGAGCTGTTTTTT
TRBD1	TRBV7-2	TRBJ2-2	.	CASSQGQGTGELFF	TGTGCCAGCAGCCAAGGACAGGGCACCGGGGAGCTGTTTTTT
TRBD1	TRBV11-2	TRBJ1-2	.	CASSTTGSYGYTF	TGTGCCAGCAGCACGACAGGGAGTTATGGCTACACCTTC
.	TRBV29-1	TRBJ1-2	.	CSVESESYYGYTF	TGCAGCGTTGAATCAGAATCATACTATGGCTACACCTTC
.	TRBV27	TRBJ1-6	.	CASSSSSGRGVNSPLHF	TGTGCCAGCAGTTCTTCTTCAGGGAGGGGCGTTAATTCACCCCTCCACTTT
TRBD1	TRBV9	TRBJ2-7	.	CASSVSPAQGAYEQYF	TGTGCCAGCAGCGTATCCCCGGCCCAGGGGGCCTACGAGCAGTACTTC
.	TRBV11-2	TRBJ1-1	.	CASSLRGDRAEAFF	TGTGCCAGCAGCTTACGCGGGGATAGGGCTGAAGCTTTCTTT
TRBD1	TRBV5-1	TRBJ2-1	.	CASSTGQGANNEQFF	TGCGCCAGCAGCACCGGACAGGGGGCCAACAATGAGCAGTTCTTC
.	TRBV7-9	TRBJ1-1	once	CASSFVGAENTEAFF	TGTGCCAGCAGCTTTGTAGGGGCGGAGAACACTGAAGCTTTCTTT
.	TRBV24-1	TRBJ1-5	.	CATSPRPGGNQPQHF	TGTGCCACCAGTCCAAGACCAGGGGGCAATCAGCCCCAGCATTTT
.	TRBV29-1	TRBJ1-1	.	CSAETGMNTEAFF	TGCAGCGCCGAGACAGGAATGAACACTGAAGCTTTCTTT